This T cell receptor (beta chain) was profiled in a study of memory CD4+ T cells and cytomegalovirus serostatus. Germline CDR1 is SGHNT and CDR2 is YENEEA. This CDR3 contains 14 residues. V lost 1 base and J 5 bases, leaving 8 bases between the germline ends. The sort gate was single viable CD3+CD4+CD8-CD45RO+ cells for memory CD4+ T cells. Clones were sequenced by immunoSEQ multiplex PCR, and TCRdb holds only the in-frame ones, with some missing. The sample has 45,000 to 50,000 clones, 60% to 80% seen once. Sequenced: memory CD4+ T cells from blood. The TCR sequence derives from an adult in good health and CMV-seronegative. The V gene is TRBV11-3, the J gene TRBJ2-2, with D possibly being TRBD1 (6 bases). The CDR3 nucleotides read TGTGCCAGCAGCTTAGCCCAGGGGACCGGGGAGCTGTTTTTT. Protein sequence: CASSLAQGTGELFF.